The sequence of this TCR beta chain was determined in a study of shared clonotypes between healthy human individuals. Study-wide background: Samples came from a couple of female and a few male donors aged 18 to 49.

In the study's own analysis: ImmunoSEQ gave junction-only sequences without quality scores, so filtering differed. This table comes from immunoSEQ multiplex PCR, and its TCRdb copy is limited to in-frame clones, with some not included. V and J calls and clone size come straight from that table; D and trimming were deduced from the DNA. This table holds approximately 440,000 clones, 60% to 80% found once. The study enrolled healthy HIV-negative adults without recent acute infections or vaccinations as donors. Tens of millions of PBMCs supplied genomic DNA for unsorted samples. The germline V gene has CDR1 SEHNR and CDR2 FQNEAQ (reference sequence). The CDR3 has 15 amino acids. With V trimmed by 5 bases and J by 6 bases, 7 bases remained unmatched.

This clonotype was obtained from a woman aged 40-49 years in good health. Some clones in this sample may be carry-over from other donors' samples. The V and J genes are TRBV7-9 and TRBJ2-1; TRBD2 matches 10 bases. The sequenced sample consisted of PBMCs. CDR3 in DNA: TGTGCCAGCAGCCCAAAGCGGGAGGGCCTCAATGAGCAGTTCTTC. Translating gives CASSPKREGLNEQFF.